Here is one T cell receptor (beta chain) with its context. Its matching antigen is unknown. PCR primers comprised 60 Vbeta and 13 Jbeta primers. Clones were sequenced by immunoSEQ multiplex PCR, and TCRdb holds only the in-frame ones, with some missing. The sample yields roughly 250,000 clones, 80% seen once. The V segment lost 0 bases and the J segment 2 bases; nucleotides outside the gene matches: 10. CDR1 is MGHRA and CDR2 is YSYEKL in the germline V gene. The CDR3 totals 19 residues. The data belong to a study of cytomegalovirus exposure and HLA in healthy donors. Study-wide results and caveats: The authors listed 180 or so TCR beta chains as cytomegalovirus-associated. Later examination showed HLA-associated TCR beta chains had greater clonal expansion than equally common others. Among donors in an Asian-associated ancestry cluster, a later analysis reportedly found fewer N-insertions than the roughly 700-donor mean.

This receptor was identified in a girl under 10 years old in good health and CMV-seronegative. The material sequenced was PBMCs. This chain joins TRBV4-1 and TRBJ2-6, with 7 bases aligning to TRBD1. The CDR3 loop is CASSQDRGGGSPGANVLTF. CDR3 coding DNA: TGCGCCAGCAGCCAAGATCGAGGGGGCGGGTCTCCTGGGGCCAACGTCCTGACTTTC.